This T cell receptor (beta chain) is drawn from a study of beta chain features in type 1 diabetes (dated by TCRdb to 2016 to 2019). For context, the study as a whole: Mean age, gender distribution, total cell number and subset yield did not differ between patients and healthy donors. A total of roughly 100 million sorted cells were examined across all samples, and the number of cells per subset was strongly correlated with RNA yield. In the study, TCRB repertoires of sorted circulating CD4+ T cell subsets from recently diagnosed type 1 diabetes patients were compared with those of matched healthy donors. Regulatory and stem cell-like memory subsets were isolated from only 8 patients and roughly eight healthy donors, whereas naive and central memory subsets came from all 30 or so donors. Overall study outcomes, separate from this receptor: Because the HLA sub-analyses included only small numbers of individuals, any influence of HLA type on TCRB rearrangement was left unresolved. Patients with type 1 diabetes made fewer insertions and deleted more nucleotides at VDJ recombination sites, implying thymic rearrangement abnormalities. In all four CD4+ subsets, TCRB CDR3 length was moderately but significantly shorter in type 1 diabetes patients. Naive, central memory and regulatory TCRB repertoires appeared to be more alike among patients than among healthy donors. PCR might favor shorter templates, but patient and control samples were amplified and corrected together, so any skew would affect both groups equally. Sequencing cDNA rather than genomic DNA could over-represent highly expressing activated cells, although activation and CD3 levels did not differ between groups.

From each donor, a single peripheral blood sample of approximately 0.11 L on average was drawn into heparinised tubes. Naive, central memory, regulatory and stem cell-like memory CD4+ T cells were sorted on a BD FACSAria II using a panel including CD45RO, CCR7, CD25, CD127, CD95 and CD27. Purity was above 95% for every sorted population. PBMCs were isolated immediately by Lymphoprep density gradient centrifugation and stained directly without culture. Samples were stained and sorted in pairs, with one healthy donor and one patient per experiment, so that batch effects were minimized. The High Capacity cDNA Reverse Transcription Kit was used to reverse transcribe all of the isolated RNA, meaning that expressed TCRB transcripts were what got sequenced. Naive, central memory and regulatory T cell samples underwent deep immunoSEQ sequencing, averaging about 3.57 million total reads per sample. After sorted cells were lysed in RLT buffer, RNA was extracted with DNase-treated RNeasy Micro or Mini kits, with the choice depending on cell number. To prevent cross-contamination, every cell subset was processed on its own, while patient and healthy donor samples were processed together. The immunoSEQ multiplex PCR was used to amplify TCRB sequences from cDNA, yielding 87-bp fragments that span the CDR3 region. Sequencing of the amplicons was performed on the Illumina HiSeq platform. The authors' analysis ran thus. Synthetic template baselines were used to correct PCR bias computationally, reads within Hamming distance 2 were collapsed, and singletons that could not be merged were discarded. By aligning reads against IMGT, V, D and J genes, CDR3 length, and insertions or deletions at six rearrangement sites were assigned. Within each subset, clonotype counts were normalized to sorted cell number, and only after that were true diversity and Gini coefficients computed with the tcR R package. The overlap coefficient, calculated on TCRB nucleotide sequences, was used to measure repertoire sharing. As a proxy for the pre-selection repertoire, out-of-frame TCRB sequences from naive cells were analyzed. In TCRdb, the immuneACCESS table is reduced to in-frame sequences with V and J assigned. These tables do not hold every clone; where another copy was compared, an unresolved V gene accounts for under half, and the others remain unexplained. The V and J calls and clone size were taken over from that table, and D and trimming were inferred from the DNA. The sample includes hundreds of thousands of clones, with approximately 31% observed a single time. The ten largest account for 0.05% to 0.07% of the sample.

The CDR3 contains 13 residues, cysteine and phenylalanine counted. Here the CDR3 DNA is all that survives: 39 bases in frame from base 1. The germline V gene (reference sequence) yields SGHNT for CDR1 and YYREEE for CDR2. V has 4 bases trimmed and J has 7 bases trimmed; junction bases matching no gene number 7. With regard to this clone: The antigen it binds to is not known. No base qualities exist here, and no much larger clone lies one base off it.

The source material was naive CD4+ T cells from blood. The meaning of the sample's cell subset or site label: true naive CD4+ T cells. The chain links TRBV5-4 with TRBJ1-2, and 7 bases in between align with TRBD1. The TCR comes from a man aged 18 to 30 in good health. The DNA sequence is TGTGCCAGCAGCGTAACAGGGGTTGGTGGCTACACCTTC. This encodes CASSVTGVGGYTF.